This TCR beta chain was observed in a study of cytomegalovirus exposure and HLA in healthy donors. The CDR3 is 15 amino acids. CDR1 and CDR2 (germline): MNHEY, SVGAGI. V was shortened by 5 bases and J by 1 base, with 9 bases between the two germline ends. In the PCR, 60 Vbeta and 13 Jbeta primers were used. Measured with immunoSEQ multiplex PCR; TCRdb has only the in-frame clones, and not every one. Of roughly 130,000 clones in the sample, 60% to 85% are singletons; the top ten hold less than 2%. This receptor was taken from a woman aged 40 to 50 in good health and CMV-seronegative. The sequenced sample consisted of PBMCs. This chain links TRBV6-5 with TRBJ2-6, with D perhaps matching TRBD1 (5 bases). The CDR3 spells CASSPRTSGANVLTF. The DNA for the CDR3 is TGTGCCAGCAGTCCTCGGACATCTGGGGCCAACGTCCTGACTTTC.